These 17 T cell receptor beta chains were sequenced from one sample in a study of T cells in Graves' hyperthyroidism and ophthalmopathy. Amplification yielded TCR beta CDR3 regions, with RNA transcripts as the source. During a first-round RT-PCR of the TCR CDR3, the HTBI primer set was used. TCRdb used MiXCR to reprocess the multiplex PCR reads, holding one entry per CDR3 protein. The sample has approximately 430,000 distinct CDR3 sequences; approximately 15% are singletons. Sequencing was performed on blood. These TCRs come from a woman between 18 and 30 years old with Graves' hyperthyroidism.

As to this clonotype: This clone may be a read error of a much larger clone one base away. The CDR3 is CASSLYSGTPNNSPFHF. CDR3 in DNA: TGTGCCAGCAGTCTCTACTCCGGGACGCCCAATAATTCACCCTTCCACTTT. The J gene is TRBJ1-6, the V gene TRBV28, with D maybe TRBD1 (5 bases). In germline, CDR1 is MDHEN, CDR2 SYDVKM. This CDR3 spans 17 amino acids.

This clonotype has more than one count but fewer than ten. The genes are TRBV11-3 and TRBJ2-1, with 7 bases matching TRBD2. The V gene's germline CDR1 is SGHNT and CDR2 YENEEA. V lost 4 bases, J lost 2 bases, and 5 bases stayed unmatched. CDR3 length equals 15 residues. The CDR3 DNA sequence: TGTGCCAGCAGCTCAGCGGGGAGCCCCTACAATGAGCAGTTCTTC. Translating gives CASSSAGSPYNEQFF.

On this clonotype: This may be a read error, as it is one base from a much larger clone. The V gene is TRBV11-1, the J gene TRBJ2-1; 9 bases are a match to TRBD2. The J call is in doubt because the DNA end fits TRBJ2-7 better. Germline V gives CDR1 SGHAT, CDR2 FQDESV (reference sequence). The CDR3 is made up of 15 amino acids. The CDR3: CASSFWTGTSNEQYF. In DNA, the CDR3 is TGTGCCAGCAGCTTTTGGACCGGGACTAGCAATGAGCAGTACTTC.

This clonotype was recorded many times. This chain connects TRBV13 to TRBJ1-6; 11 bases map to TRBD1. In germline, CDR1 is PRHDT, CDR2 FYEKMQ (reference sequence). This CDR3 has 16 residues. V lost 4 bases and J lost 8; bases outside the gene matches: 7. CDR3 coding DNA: TGTGCCAGCAGCTCCCGGGACAGGGGGACGGATTCACCCCTCCACTTT. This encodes CASSSRDRGTDSPLHF.

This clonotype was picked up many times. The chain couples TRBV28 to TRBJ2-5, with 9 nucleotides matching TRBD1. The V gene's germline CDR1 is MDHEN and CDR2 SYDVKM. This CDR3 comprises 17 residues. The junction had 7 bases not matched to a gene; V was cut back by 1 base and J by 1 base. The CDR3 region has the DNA TGTGCCAGCAGTTTATTGACAGGGGGAGAGGGCCAAGAGACCCAGTACTTC. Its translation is CASSLLTGGEGQETQYF. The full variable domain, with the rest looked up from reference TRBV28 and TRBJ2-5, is DVKVTQSSRYLVKRTGEKVFLECVQDMDHENMFWYRQDPGLGLRLIYFSYDVKMKEKGDIPEGYSVSREKKERFSLILESASTNQTSMYLCASSLLTGGEGQETQYFGPGTRLLVL.

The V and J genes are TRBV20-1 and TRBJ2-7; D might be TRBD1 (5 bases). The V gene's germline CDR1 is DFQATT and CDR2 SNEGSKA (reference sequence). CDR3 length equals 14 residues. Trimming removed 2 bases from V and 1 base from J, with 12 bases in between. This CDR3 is CSARSLDNSYEQYF. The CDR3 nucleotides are TGCAGTGCTAGATCGTTGGACAATTCCTACGAGCAGTACTTC.

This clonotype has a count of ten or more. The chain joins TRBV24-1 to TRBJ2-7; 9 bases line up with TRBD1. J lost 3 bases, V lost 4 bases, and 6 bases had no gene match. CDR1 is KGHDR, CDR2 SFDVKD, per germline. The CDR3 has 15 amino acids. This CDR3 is CATSDPGTGNYEQYF. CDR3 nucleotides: TGTGCCACCAGTGACCCCGGGACAGGGAACTACGAGCAGTACTTC.

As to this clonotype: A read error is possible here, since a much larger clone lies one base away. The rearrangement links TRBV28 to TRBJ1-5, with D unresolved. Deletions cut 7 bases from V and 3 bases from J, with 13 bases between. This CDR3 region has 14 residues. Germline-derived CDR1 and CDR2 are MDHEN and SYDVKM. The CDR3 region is CASTEVIPNQPQHF. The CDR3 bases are TGTGCCAGCACTGAGGTTATACCCAATCAGCCCCAGCATTTT.

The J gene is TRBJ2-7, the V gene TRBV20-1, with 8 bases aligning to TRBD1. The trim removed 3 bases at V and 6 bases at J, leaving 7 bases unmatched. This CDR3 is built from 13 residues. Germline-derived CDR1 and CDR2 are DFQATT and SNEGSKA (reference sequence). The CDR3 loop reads CSARVRGRREQYF. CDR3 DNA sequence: TGCAGTGCTAGGGTCAGGGGGCGGCGCGAGCAGTACTTC.

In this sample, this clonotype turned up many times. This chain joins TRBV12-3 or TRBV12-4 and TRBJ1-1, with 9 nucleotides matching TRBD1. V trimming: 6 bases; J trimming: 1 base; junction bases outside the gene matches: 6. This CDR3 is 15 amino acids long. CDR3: CASSPYRGQNTEAFF. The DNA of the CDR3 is TGTGCCAGCAGCCCGTACAGGGGGCAGAACACTGAAGCTTTCTTT.

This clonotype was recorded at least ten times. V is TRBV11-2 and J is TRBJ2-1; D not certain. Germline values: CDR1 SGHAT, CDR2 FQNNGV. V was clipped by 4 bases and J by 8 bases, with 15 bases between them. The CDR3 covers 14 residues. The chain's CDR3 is CASSSIRRQDEQFF. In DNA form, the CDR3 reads TGTGCCAGCAGCTCAATTAGGCGTCAGGATGAGCAGTTCTTC.

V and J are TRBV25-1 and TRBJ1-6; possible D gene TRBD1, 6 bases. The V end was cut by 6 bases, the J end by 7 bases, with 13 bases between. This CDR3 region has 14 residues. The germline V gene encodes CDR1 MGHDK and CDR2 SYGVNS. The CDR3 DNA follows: TGTGCCAGCAGAAGACAGGCCCAAAATTCACCCCTCCACTTT. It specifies CASRRQAQNSPLHF.

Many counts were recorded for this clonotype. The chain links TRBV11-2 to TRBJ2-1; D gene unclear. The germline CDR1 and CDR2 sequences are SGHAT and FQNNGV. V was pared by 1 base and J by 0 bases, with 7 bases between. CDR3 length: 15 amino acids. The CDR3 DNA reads TGTGCCAGCAGCTTAGCCCCTAGCTCCTACAATGAGCAGTTCTTC. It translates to CASSLAPSSYNEQFF.

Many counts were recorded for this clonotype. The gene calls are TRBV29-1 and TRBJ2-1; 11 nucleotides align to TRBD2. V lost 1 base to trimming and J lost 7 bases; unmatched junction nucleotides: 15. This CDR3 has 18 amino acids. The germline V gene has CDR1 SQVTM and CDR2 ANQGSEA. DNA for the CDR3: TGCAGCGTTGAAGCCATAACTAGCGGGAGCCATCCAAGGAATGAGCAGTTCTTC. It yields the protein CSVEAITSGSHPRNEQFF.

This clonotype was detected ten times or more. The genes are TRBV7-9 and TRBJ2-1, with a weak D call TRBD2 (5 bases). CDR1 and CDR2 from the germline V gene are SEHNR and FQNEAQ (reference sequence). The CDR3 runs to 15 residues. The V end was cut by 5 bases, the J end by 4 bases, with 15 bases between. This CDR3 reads CASSDYRAKYNEQFF. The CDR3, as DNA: TGTGCCAGCAGCGACTACCGGGCGAAATACAATGAGCAGTTCTTC.

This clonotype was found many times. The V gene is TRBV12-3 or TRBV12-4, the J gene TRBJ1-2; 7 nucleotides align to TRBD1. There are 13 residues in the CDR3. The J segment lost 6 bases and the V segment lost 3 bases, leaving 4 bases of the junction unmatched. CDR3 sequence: CASSFRQGHGYTF. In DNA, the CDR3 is TGTGCCAGCAGTTTCAGACAGGGTCATGGCTACACCTTC.

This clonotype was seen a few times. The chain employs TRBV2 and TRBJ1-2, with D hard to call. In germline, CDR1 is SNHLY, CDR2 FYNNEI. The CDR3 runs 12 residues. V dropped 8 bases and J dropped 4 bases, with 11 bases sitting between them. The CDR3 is CASRRATYGYTF. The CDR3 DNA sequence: TGTGCCAGCCGGCGGGCGACCTATGGCTACACCTTC.